This T cell receptor beta chain was sequenced during a study of blood T cell repertoires in COVID-19. Study in general: Nucleic acid was either cDNA or gDNA, and it came from T cells, B-cell-depleted T cells, or PBMCs.

V dropped 4 bases and J dropped 1 base, with 7 bases sitting between them. Looked up from germline, CDR1 is MNHEY and CDR2 is SMNVEV (reference sequence). The CDR3 sequence is 14 residues long. Repertoires were generated with immunoSEQ multiplex PCR, while TCRdb's copy carries only in-frame clones and drops some. Of fewer than 85,000 clones listed, around nine tenths are singletons. This clonotype was obtained from a man between 60 and 70 years old with acute or convalescent COVID-19. The sequencing input was peripheral blood. J is TRBJ2-2 and V is TRBV27; no reliable D call. As DNA, the CDR3 is TGTGCCAGCAGTTCCAGACTGAACACCGGGGAGCTGTTTTTT. Translated: CASSSRLNTGELFF.